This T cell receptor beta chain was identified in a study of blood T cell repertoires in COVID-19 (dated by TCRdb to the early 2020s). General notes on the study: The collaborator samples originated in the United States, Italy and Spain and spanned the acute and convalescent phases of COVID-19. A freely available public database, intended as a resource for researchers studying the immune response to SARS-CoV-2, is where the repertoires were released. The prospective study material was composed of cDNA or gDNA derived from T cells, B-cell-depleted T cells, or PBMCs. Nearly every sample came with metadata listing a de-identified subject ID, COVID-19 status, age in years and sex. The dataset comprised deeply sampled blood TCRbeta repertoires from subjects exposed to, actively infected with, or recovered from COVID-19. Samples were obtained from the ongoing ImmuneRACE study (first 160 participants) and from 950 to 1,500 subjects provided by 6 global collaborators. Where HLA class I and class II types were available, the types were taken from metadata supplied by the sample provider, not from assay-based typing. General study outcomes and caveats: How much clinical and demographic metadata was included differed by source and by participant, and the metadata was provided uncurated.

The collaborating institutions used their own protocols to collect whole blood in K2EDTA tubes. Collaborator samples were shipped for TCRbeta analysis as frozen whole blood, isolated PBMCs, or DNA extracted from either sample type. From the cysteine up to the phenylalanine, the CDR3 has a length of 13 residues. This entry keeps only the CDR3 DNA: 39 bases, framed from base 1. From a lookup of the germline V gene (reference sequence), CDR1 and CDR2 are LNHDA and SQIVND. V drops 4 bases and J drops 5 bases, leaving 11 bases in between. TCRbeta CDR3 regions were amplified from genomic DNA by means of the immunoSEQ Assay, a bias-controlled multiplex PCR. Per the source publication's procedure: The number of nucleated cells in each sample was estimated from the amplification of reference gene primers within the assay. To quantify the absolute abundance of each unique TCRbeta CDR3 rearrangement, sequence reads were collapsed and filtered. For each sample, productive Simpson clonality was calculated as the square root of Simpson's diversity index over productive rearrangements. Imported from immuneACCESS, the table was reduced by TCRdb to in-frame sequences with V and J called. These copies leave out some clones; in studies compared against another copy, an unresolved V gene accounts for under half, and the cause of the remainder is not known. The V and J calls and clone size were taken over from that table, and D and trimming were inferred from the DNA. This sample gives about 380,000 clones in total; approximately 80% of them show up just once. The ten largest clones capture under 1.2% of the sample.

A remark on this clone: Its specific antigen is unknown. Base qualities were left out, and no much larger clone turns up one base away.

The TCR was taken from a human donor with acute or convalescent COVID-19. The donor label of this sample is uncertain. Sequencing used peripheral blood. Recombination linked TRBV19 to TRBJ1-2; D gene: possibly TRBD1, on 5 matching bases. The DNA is TGTGCCAGTAGTACGGACCGGGGGTATGGCTACACCTTC. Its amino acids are CASSTDRGYGYTF.